Only a few counts were recorded for the clone carrying this T cell receptor beta chain. This specimen comes from a study of T-cell memory formation after mild COVID-19. One entry per CDR3 protein, called by TCRdb with MiXCR from the 5' RACE reads. The data show a few hundred thousand distinct CDR3 sequences, roughly 15% seen once. In germline, CDR1 is MGHDK, CDR2 SYGVNS. The length of the CDR3 is 12 residues. V was trimmed by 7 bases and J by 2 bases, leaving 8 bases between them. V usage is TRBV25-1 and J usage is TRBJ1-2; no firm D call. This TCR derives from a man aged 18 to 35 who had mild COVID-19 (a few samples of this study predate the infection). Cell type and time point are not known. What was sequenced was PBMCs or a T cell subset sorted from them (not recorded which). In nucleotides, the CDR3 is TGTGCCAGCACCGGCGGGAACTATGGCTACACCTTC. This sequence encodes CASTGGNYGYTF.